Given below is one T cell receptor beta chain in context. Antigen unknown. The sample originates from a study of cytomegalovirus exposure and HLA in healthy donors. The wider study: In an earlier analysis, 95 million to 130 million unique TCR beta sequences were found from some 180 million T cells. General study points: The authors listed 164 TCR beta chains as cytomegalovirus-associated.

PCR employed 60 Vbeta and 13 Jbeta primers. The method was immunoSEQ multiplex PCR; TCRdb's version includes in-frame clones alone and lacks a portion of them. The repertoire includes under 55,000 clones, about three quarters of them detected once, and more than 9% sits in the top ten. Germline CDR1 reads SGHNT; CDR2 reads YYREEE (reference sequence). The CDR3 has 15 amino acids. J gave up 6 bases and V 3 bases, and 11 bases lay outside the gene matches. The source is a woman in her forties or fifties in good health and CMV-seronegative. The chain joins TRBV5-4 to TRBJ1-1; the match to TRBD1 covers 7 bases. Input material: PBMCs. CDR3 nucleotides: TGTGCCAGCAGCTCCGGACAGGCATCCTTAGCTGAAGCTTTCTTT. It yields the protein CASSSGQASLAEAFF. The variable domain in full, completed from reference TRBV5-4 and TRBJ1-1, reads ETGVTQSPTHLIKTRGQQVTLRCSSQSGHNTVSWYQQALGQGPQFIFQYYREEENGRGNFPPRFSGLQFPNYSSELNVNALELDDSALYLCASSSGQASLAEAFFGQGTRLTVV.